This T cell receptor beta chain stems from a study of T cell repertoires in cytomegalovirus infection. Study context: Through public TCR beta signatures, both CMV infection and matching HLA type were indicated. Study-wide findings and caveats: What dominated the ex vivo response were HLA-C-restricted CMV-specific TCR beta clonotypes.

One entry per CDR3 protein, called by TCRdb with MiXCR from the reads. The sample lists some 350,000 distinct CDR3 sequences; roughly 18% were seen once. This clonotype appeared many times. Its target is not known. This CDR3 spans 14 amino acids. Germline-derived CDR1 and CDR2 are SGHVS and FNYEAQ. The germline V and J ends were trimmed by 1 base and 5 bases, with 11 bases remaining between them. Sequencing was carried out using PBMCs. The sequence was collected from a human donor in good health (CMV status not recorded). Some clones in this sample may be carry-over from other donors' samples. The chain joins TRBV7-6 to TRBJ1-2, with D unclear. CDR3 loop: CASSLDPSSYGYTF. CDR3 coding DNA: TGTGCCAGCAGCTTAGACCCATCTTCTTATGGCTACACCTTC.